What follows are 15 T cell receptor beta chains derived from one specimen sequenced in a study of blood T cells in healthy people across ages. For the second PCR, which ran for about 7 to 11 cycles, a sample-barcoded 5' primer and a J-beta primer mix were used. MiXCR, applied by TCRdb to the 5' RACE reads, yields one record per CDR3 protein. The table has hundreds of thousands of distinct CDR3 sequences, 27% seen once. Material: blood. Receptors were obtained from a woman aged 70 to 79 in good health.

This clonotype was detected only a few times. This chain links TRBV5-1 with TRBJ2-7; 7 bases map to TRBD2. Germline lookup yields CDR1 SGHRS and CDR2 YFSETQ. V was clipped by 1 base and J by 1 base; unmatched bases: 2. The CDR3 is made up of 14 amino acids. CDR3 nucleotides: TGCGCCAGCAGCTTGAGCGGGGTTTCCTACGAGCAGTACTTC. Its translation is CASSLSGVSYEQYF.

This clonotype has ten or more counts. The chain recombines TRBV5-1 with TRBJ2-7, with 8 bases that match TRBD1. Per the germline V gene, CDR1 is SGHRS and CDR2 is YFSETQ. Unmatched junction bases numbered 8, after V lost 6 bases and J lost 3 bases. The CDR3 has 14 amino acids. In nucleotides, the CDR3 is TGCGCCAGCACCCCCGGGACAGGAGTCTACGAGCAGTACTTC. This encodes CASTPGTGVYEQYF.

The chain uses TRBV10-3 and TRBJ2-5; 8 nucleotides agree with TRBD1. With 9 bases clipped from V and 5 bases from J, the junction kept 8 bases outside the gene matches. Germline loops: CDR1 ENHRY, CDR2 SYGVKD. This CDR3 has 13 amino acids. CDR3: CAIRQGQRETQYF. CDR3 DNA sequence: TGTGCCATACGACAGGGGCAAAGGGAGACCCAGTACTTC.

The chain recombines TRBV5-1 with TRBJ2-3, with TRBD2 as a possible D gene (5 bases). The CDR3 extends over 17 amino acids. V was pared by 4 bases and J by 2 bases, with 20 bases between. Germline CDR1 SGHRS, CDR2 YFSETQ. The CDR3 DNA sequence: TGCGCCAGCAGCCGTGGCGAGCGCGGGCGATACACAGATACGCAGTATTTT. It is translated as CASSRGERGRYTDTQYF.

This clonotype was recorded once. The chain carries TRBV20-1 and TRBJ2-7; 11 bases are shared with TRBD1. The J segment lost 1 base and the V segment lost 1 base, leaving 3 bases of the junction unmatched. CDR1 is DFQATT, CDR2 SNEGSKA, per germline (reference sequence). This CDR3 spans 15 amino acids. The CDR3 loop is CSARGTGGGSYEQYF. DNA of the CDR3: TGCAGTGCTAGAGGGACAGGGGGCGGTTCCTACGAGCAGTACTTC.

This clonotype was observed at least ten times. The J gene is TRBJ2-7, the V gene TRBV28, with 8 nucleotides matching TRBD2. J lost 3 bases, V lost 4 bases, and 5 bases had no gene match. Germline V gene sequence: CDR1 MDHEN, CDR2 SYDVKM. This CDR3 is built from 14 residues. CDR3 DNA sequence: TGTGCCAGCAGTTCGGGAGGGGGTGACTACGAGCAGTACTTC. Its translation: CASSSGGGDYEQYF. Full variable domain (missing parts from reference TRBV28 and TRBJ2-7): DVKVTQSSRYLVKRTGEKVFLECVQDMDHENMFWYRQDPGLGLRLIYFSYDVKMKEKGDIPEGYSVSREKKERFSLILESASTNQTSMYLCASSSGGGDYEQYFGPGTRLTVT.

The V call is TRBV14, the J call TRBJ2-7; TRBD1 aligns across 8 bases. The J call is uncertain, as TRBJ2-5 better fits the DNA end. CDR1 and CDR2 (germline): SGHDN, FVKESK. The CDR3 extends over 15 amino acids. The CDR3 spells CASSPWTGTEETQYF. The CDR3 bases are TGTGCCAGCAGCCCCTGGACAGGGACCGAAGAGACCCAGTACTTC.

This clonotype was observed a few times. The chain recombines TRBV7-9 with TRBJ2-2; the D gene is possibly TRBD1 (6 bases). V was cut by 11 bases and J by 2 bases, with 18 bases left in between. CDR1 SEHNR and CDR2 FQNEAQ come from the germline V gene (reference sequence). The length of the CDR3 is 15 residues. CDR3 DNA sequence: TGTGCCGTCGGGTGGGGACAACTAAACACCGGGGAGCTGTTTTTT. Amino acids: CAVGWGQLNTGELFF.

This clonotype was recorded a few times. The chain uses TRBV4-1 and TRBJ2-6, with a weak D call TRBD1 (6 bases). The germline V gene encodes CDR1 MGHRA and CDR2 YSYEKL. The CDR3 is 15 amino acids. Trimming stripped 4 bases from V and 4 bases from J, with 11 bases between. CDR3 sequence: CASSLTGTGANVLTF. The CDR3 nucleotides are TGCGCCAGCAGCCTTACAGGGACAGGGGCCAACGTCCTGACTTTC.

This CDR3 is CASSRNRDLTEAFF. DNA for the CDR3: TGTGCCAGCAGTCGGAACAGGGATTTGACTGAAGCTTTCTTT. V and J are TRBV3-1 and TRBJ1-1, with D possibly matching TRBD1 (6 bases). The germline V and J ends were trimmed by 6 bases and 5 bases, with 16 bases remaining between them. CDR1 and CDR2 from the germline V gene are LGHDT and YNNKEL (reference sequence). The CDR3 is 14 residues long. The entire variable domain, with the rest obtained from reference TRBV3-1 and TRBJ1-1, is as follows: DTAVSQTPKYLVTQMGNDKSIKCEQNLGHDTMYWYKQDSKKFLKIMFSYNNKELIINETVPNRFSPKSPDKAHLNLHINSLELGDSAVYFCASSRNRDLTEAFFGQGTRLTVV.

This clonotype was counted many times. This sequence joins TRBV20-1 and TRBJ1-5; D not certain. Trimming cost V 8 bases and J 4 bases, with 12 bases left between them. The germline V gene encodes CDR1 DFQATT and CDR2 SNEGSKA (reference sequence). The CDR3 runs 12 residues. The CDR3 loop reads CSPIKGNQPQHF. The CDR3 DNA reads as TGCAGTCCCATTAAGGGAAATCAGCCCCAGCATTTT.

The V gene is TRBV7-2, the J gene TRBJ2-1; weak D call: TRBD2 (5 bases). Trimming took off 5 bases at V and 3 bases at J, with 11 bases between the two ends. Germline V gene sequence: CDR1 SGHTA, CDR2 FQGNSA. The CDR3 totals 14 residues. The CDR3 region is CASSPSPDYNEQFF. DNA for the CDR3: TGTGCCAGCAGCCCTAGCCCGGACTACAATGAGCAGTTCTTC.

A few counts support this clonotype. V and J are TRBV11-2 and TRBJ2-1, with D possibly being TRBD2 (6 bases). The CDR3 contains 17 residues. Germline CDR1 is SGHAT and CDR2 is FQNNGV. Deletions cut 1 base from V and 0 bases from J, with 13 bases between. The CDR3 sequence is CASSLGGTPTSYNEQFF. In DNA, the CDR3 is TGTGCCAGCAGCTTAGGTGGGACTCCTACCTCCTACAATGAGCAGTTCTTC.

V is TRBV6-1 and J is TRBJ2-3; tentative D call: TRBD1 (5 bases). Between the trimmed V and J ends, which lost 2 bases and 7 bases, there was a span of 16 bases. This CDR3 comprises 15 residues. Germline CDR1 MNHNS, CDR2 SASEGT. The CDR3 here is CASSESTGAQYTQYF. Written as DNA, the CDR3 is TGTGCCAGCAGTGAATCAACAGGAGCACAGTATACGCAGTATTTT.

This clonotype has just a few counts. V and J are TRBV5-1 and TRBJ2-3; D assignment may be TRBD1 or TRBD2 (6 bases each). V shed 4 bases and J shed 8 bases, with 20 bases lying between them. This CDR3 comprises 15 residues. CDR1 SGHRS and CDR2 YFSETQ come from the germline V gene. The CDR3 loop reads CASSPGIGGQSTQYF. The CDR3 coding sequence is TGCGCCAGCAGCCCAGGGATCGGGGGCCAGAGTACGCAGTATTTT.